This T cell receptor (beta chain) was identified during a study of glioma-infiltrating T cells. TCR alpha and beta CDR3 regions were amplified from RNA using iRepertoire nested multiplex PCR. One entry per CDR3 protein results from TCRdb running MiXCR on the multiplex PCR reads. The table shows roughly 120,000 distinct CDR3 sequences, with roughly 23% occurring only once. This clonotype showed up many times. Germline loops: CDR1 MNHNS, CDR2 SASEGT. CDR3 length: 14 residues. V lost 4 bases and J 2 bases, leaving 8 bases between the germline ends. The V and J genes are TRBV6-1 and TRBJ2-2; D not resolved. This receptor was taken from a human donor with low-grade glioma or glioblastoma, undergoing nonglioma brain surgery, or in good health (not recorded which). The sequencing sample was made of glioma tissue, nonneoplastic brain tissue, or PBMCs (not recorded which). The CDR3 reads CASSVSRNTGELFF. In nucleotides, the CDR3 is TGTGCCAGCAGTGTGTCGCGAAACACCGGGGAGCTGTTTTTT.